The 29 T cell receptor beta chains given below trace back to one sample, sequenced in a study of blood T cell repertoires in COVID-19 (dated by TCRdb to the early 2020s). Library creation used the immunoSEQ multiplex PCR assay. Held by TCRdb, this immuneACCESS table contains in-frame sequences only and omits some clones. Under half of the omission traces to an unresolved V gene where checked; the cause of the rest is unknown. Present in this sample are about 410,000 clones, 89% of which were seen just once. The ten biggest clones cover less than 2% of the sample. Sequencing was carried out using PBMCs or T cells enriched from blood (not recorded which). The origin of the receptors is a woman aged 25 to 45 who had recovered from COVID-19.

The CDR3 here is CASRTAPGTVGYTF. CDR3 nucleotide sequence: TGTGCCAGTAGAACCGCCCCAGGGACAGTTGGCTACACCTTC. The chain uses TRBV19 and TRBJ1-2, with 7 bases identical to TRBD1. The CDR3 has 14 amino acids. V trimming: 6 bases; J trimming: 7 bases; junction bases outside the gene matches: 11. Germline assignment: CDR1 LNHDA and CDR2 SQIVND (reference sequence).

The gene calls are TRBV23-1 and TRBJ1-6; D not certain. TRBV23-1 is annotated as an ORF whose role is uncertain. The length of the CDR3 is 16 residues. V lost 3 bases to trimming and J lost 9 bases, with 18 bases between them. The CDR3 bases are TGCGCCAGCAGTCACCGTCCCAACGTGAGGTCTTCACCCCTCCACTTT. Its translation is CASSHRPNVRSSPLHF.

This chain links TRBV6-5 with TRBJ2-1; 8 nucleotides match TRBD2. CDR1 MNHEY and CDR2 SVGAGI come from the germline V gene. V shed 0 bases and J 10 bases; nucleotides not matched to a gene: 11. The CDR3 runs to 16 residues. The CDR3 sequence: CASSYSLLAGHPEQFF. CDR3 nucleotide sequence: TGTGCCAGCAGTTACTCGTTGCTAGCGGGCCATCCCGAGCAGTTCTTC.

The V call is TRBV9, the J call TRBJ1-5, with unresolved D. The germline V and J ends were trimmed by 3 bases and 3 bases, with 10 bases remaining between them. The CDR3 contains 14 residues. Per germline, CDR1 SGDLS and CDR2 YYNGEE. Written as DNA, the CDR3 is TGTGCCAGCAGCGAGAGGAATACCAATCAGCCCCAGCATTTT. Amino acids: CASSERNTNQPQHF.

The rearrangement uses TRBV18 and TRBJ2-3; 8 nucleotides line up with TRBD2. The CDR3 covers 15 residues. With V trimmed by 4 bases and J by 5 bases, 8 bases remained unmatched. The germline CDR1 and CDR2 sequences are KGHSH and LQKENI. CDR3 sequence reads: CASSLLAAGGDTQYF. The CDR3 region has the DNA TGTGCCAGCTCACTCCTTGCGGCGGGGGGAGATACGCAGTATTTT.

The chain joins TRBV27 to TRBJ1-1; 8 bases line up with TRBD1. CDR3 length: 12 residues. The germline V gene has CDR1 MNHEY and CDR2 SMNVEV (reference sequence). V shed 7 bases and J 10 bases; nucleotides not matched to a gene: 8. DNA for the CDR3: TGTGCCAGCATCGGGACAGGCTTAGGAGCTTTCTTT. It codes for CASIGTGLGAFF.

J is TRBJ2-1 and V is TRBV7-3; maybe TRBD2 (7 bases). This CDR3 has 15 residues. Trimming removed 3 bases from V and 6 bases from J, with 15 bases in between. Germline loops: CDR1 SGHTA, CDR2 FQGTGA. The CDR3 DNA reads TGTGCCAGCAGCTTTGCGGGGGCAGGTAGCAATGAGCAGTTCTTC. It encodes CASSFAGAGSNEQFF. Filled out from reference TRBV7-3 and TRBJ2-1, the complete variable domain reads GAGVSQTPSNKVTEKGKYVELRCDPISGHTALYWYRQSLGQGPEFLIYFQGTGAADDSGLPNDRFFAVRPEGSVSTLKIQRTERGDSAVYLCASSFAGAGSNEQFFGPGTRLTVL.

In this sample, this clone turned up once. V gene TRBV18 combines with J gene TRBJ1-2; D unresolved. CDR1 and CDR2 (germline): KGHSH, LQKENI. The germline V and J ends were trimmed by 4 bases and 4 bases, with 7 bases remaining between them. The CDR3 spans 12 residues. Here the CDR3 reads CASSLGLYGYTF. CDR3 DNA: TGTGCCAGCTCACTTGGCCTCTATGGCTACACCTTC.

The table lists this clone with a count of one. CDR3 sequence reads: CASSYLDYTSEAFF. CDR3 sequence (DNA): TGTGCCAGCTCGTACCTAGATTATACGTCTGAAGCTTTCTTT. This chain connects TRBV18 to TRBJ1-1; D gene ambiguous. Germline lookup yields CDR1 KGHSH and CDR2 LQKENI. Trimming left V 6 bases short and J 6 bases short, with 17 bases between. The CDR3 covers 14 residues.

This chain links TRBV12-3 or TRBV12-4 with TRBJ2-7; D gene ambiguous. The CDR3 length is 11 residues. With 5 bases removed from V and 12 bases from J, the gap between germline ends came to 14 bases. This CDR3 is CASSPGLRLYF. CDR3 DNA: TGTGCCAGCAGTCCCGGTTTGAGACTGTACTTC.

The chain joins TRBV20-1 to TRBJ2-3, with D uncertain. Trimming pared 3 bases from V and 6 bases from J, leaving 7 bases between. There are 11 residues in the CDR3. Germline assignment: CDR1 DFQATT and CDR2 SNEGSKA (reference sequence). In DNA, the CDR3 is TGCAGTGCTAGTAATCCGGATACGCAGTATTTT. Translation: CSASNPDTQYF.

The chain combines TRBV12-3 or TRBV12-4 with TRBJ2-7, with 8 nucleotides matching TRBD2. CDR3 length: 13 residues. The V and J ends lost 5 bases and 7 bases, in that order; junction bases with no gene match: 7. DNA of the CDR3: TGTGCCAGCAGTCAAGCGGGAGTGGGGGAGCAGTACTTC. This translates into CASSQAGVGEQYF.

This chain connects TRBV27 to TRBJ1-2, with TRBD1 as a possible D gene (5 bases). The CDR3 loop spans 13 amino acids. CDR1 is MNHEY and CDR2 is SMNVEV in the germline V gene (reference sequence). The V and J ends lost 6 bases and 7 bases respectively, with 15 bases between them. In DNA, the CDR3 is TGTGCCAGCAGCCCTAGAGGGAGGGGTGGCTACACCTTC. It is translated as CASSPRGRGGYTF.

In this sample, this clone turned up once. CDR3 in amino acids: CASSQTQGRRLTGYTF. In nucleotides, the CDR3 is TGTGCCAGCAGCCAAACACAGGGACGTCGTCTGACTGGCTACACCTTC. The rearrangement links TRBV4-2 to TRBJ1-2; a weak D match, TRBD1 (6 bases). V lost 2 bases and J lost 7, with 20 bases in between. The CDR3 has 16 amino acids. From germline, CDR1 is LGHNA and CDR2 YNFKEQ.

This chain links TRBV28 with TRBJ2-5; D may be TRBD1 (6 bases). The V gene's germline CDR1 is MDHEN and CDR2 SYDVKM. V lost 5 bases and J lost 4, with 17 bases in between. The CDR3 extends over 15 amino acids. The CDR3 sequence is CASSRKQGYGETQYF. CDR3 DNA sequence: TGTGCCAGCAGTCGAAAACAGGGATACGGAGAGACCCAGTACTTC.

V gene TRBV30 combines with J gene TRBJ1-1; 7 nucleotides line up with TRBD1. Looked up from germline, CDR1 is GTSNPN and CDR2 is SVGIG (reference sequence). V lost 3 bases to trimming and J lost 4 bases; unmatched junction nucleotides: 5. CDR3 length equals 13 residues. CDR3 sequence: CAWRPQGPTEAFF. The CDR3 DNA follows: TGTGCCTGGAGGCCACAGGGGCCCACTGAAGCTTTCTTT.

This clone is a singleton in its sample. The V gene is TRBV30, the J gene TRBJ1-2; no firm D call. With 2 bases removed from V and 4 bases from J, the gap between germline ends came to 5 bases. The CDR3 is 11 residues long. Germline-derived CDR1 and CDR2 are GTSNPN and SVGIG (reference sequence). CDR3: CAWSRGYGYTF. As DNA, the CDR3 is TGTGCCTGGAGTAGAGGCTATGGCTACACCTTC. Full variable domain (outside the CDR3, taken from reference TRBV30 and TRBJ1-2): SQTIHQWPATLVQPVGSPLSLECTVEGTSNPNLYWYRQAAGRGLQLLFYSVGIGQISSEVPQNLSASRPQDRQFILSSKKLLLSDSGFYLCAWSRGYGYTFGSGTRLTVV.

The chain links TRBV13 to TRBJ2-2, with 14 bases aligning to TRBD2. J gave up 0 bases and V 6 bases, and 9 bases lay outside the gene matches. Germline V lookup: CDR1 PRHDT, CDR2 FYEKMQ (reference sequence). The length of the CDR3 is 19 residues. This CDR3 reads CASRLMRTSGRSNTGELFF. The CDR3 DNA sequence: TGTGCCAGCAGACTGATGAGGACTAGCGGGAGGTCGAACACCGGGGAGCTGTTTTTT.

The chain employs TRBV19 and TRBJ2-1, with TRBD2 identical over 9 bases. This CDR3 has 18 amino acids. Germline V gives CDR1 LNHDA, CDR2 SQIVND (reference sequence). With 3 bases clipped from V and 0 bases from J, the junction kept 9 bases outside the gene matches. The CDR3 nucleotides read TGTGCCAGTAGTATGGGAAGCGGGAGGCCCCTCTCCTACAATGAGCAGTTCTTC. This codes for CASSMGSGRPLSYNEQFF.

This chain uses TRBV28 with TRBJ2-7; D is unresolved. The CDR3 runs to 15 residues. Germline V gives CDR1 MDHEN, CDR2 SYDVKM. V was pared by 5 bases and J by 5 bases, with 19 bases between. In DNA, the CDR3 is TGTGCCAGCAGTACTACGTACTCGGATCCGAACGAGCAGTACTTC. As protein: CASSTTYSDPNEQYF.

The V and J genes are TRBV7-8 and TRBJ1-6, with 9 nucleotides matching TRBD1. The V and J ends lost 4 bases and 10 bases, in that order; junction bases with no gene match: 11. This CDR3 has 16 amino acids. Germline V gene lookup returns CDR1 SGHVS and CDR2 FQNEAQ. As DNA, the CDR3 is TGTGCCAGCAGCTCTTCGGGACAGGGTGAGGGATCACCCCTCCACTTT. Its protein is CASSSSGQGEGSPLHF.

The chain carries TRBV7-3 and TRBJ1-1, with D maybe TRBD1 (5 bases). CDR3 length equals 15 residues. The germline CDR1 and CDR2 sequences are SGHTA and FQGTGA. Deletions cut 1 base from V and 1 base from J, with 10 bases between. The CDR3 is CASSLNRFRNTEAFF. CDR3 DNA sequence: TGTGCCAGCAGCTTAAACAGGTTCCGGAACACTGAAGCTTTCTTT.

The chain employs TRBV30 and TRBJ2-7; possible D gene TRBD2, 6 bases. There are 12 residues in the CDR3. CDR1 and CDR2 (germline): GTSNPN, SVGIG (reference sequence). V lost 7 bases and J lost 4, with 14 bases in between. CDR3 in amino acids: CALIGGLYEQYF. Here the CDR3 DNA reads TGTGCCTTAATCGGGGGTTTGTACGAGCAGTACTTC.

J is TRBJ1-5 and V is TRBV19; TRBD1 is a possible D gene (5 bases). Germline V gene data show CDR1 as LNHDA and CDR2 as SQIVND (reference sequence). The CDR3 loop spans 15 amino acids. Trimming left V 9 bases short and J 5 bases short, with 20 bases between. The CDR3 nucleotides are TGTGCCAGCTCCCCTGGGGCAAATAGATATCAGCCCCAGCATTTT. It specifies CASSPGANRYQPQHF.

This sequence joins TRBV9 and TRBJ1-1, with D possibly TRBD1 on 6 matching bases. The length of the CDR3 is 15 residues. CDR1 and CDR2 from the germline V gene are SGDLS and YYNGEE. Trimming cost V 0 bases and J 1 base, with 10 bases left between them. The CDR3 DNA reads TGTGCCAGCAGCGTAGATGGGGGGGCGAACACTGAAGCTTTCTTT. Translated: CASSVDGGANTEAFF. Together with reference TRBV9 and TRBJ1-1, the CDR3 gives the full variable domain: DSGVTQTPKHLITATGQRVTLRCSPRSGDLSVYWYQQSLDQGLQFLIQYYNGEERAKGNILERFSAQQFPDLHSELNLSSLELGDSALYFCASSVDGGANTEAFFGQGTRLTVV.

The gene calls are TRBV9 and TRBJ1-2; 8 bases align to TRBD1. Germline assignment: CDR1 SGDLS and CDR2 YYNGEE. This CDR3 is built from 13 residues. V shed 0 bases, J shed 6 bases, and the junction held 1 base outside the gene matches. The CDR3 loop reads CASSVGQGNGYTF. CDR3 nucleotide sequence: TGTGCCAGCAGCGTAGGACAGGGGAATGGCTACACCTTC.

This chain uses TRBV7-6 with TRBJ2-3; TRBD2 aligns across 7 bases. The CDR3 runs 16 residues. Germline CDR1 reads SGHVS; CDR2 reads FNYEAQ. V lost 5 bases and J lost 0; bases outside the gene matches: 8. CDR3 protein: CASSQTAGTSTDTQYF. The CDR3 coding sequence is TGTGCCAGCAGCCAAACAGCGGGGACTAGCACAGATACGCAGTATTTT.

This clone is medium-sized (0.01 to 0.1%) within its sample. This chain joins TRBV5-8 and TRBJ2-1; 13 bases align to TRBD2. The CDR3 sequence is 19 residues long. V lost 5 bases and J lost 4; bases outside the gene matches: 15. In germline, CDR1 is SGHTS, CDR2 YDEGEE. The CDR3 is CASRTGLAGERSLYNEQFF. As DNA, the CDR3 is TGTGCCAGCAGAACCGGACTAGCGGGAGAGAGGTCCCTTTACAATGAGCAGTTCTTC.

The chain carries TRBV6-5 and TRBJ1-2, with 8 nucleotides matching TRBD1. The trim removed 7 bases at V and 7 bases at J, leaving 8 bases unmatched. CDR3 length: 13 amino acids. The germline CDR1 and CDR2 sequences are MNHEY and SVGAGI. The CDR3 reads CASTRDRTGGYTF. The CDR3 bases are TGTGCCAGCACCCGGGACAGGACAGGTGGCTACACCTTC.